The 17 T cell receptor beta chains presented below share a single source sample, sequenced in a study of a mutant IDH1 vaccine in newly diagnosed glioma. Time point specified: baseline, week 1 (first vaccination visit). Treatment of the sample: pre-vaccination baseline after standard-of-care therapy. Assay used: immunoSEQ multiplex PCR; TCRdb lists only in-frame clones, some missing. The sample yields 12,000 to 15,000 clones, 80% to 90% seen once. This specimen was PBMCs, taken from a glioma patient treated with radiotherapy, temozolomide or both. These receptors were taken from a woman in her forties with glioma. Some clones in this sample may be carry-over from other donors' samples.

The CDR3 region is CSVVGDNYGYTF. For the CDR3, the DNA is TGCAGCGTTGTAGGAGATAACTATGGCTACACCTTC. The chain uses TRBV29-1 and TRBJ1-2; D call uncertain. In germline, CDR1 is SQVTM, CDR2 ANQGSEA. The V gene lost 4 bases and the J gene lost 1 base, with 7 bases spanning the gap. The CDR3 length is 12 residues.

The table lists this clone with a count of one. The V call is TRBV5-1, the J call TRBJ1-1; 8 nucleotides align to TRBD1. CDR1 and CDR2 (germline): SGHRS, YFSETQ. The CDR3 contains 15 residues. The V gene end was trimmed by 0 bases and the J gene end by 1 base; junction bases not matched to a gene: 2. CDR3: CASSLDRGSNTEAFF. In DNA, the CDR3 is TGCGCCAGCAGCTTGGACAGGGGGTCGAACACTGAAGCTTTCTTT.

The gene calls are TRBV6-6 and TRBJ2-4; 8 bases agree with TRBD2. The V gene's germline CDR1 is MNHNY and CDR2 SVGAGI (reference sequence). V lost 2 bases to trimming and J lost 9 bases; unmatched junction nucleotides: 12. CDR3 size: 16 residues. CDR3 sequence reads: CASSYRREAWESIQYF. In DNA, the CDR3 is TGTGCCAGCAGTTACCGGCGGGAGGCCTGGGAGAGCATTCAGTACTTC.

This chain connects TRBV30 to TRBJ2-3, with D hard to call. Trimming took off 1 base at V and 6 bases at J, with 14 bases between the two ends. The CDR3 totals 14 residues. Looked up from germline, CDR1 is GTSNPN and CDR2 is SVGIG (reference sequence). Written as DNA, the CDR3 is TGTGCCTGGAGTGACCGGGCCCGGATGGATACGCAGTATTTT. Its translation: CAWSDRARMDTQYF.

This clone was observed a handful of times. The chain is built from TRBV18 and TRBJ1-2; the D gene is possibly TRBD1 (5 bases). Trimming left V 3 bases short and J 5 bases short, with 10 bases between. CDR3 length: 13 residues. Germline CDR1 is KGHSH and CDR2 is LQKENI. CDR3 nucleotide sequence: TGTGCCAGCTCACCGGACGGACAATATGGCTACACCTTC. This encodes CASSPDGQYGYTF.

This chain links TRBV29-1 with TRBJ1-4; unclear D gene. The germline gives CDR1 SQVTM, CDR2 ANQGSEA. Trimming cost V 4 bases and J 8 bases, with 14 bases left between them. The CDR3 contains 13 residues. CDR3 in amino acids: CSVVGPDREKLFF. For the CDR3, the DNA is TGCAGCGTTGTGGGCCCGGATCGGGAAAAACTGTTTTTT.

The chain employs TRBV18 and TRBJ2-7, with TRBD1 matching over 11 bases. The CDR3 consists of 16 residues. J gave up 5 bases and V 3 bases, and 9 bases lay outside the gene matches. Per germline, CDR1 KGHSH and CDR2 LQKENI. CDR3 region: CASSPGQGVLRDEQYF. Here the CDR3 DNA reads TGTGCCAGCTCACCGGGACAGGGGGTCCTTCGAGACGAGCAGTACTTC.

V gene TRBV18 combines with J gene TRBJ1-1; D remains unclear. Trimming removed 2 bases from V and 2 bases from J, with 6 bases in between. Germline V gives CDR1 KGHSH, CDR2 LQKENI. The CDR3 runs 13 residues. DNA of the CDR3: TGTGCCAGCTCACCAATAAAAAACACTGAAGCTTTCTTT. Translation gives CASSPIKNTEAFF.

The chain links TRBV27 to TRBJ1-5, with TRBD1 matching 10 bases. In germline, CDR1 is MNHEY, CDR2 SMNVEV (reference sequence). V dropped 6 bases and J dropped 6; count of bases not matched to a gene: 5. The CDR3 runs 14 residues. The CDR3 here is CASRAGQGFQPQHF. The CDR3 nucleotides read TGTGCCAGCAGGGCGGGACAGGGGTTTCAGCCCCAGCATTTT.

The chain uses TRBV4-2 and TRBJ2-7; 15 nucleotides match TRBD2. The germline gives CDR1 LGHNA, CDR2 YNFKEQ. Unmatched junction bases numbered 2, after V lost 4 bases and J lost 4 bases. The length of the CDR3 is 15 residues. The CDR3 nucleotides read TGTGCCAGCAGCCGGACTAGCGGGGGGGATTACGAGCAGTACTTC. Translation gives CASSRTSGGDYEQYF.

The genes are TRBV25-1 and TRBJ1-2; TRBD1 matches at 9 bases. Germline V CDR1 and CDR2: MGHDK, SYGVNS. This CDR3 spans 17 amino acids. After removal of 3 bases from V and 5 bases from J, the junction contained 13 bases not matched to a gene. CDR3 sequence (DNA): TGTGCCAGCAGTGAGTCCGGGACAGGGCTTTCGCGGTATGGCTACACCTTC. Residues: CASSESGTGLSRYGYTF.

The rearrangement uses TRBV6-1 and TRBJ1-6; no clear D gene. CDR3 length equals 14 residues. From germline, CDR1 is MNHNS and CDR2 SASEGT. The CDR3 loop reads CAAGEEFRNSPLHF. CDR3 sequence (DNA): TGTGCGGCCGGGGAGGAGTTCAGGAATTCACCCCTCCACTTT.

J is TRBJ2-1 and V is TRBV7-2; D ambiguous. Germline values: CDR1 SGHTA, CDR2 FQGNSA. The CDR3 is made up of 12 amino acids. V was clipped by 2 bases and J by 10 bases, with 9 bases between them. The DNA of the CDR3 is TGTGCCAGCAGCTTAACCGGTCGGGAGCAGTTCTTC. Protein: CASSLTGREQFF.

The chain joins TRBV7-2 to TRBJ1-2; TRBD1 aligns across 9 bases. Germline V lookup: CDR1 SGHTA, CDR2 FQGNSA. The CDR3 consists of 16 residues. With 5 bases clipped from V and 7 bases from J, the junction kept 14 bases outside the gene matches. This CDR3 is CASSPRSGQGIGGYTF. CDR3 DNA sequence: TGTGCCAGCAGCCCCCGTTCGGGACAGGGTATAGGTGGCTACACCTTC.

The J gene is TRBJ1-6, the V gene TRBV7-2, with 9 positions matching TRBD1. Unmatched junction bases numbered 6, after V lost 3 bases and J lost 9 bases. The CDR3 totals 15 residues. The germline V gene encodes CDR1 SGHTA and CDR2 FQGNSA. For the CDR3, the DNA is TGTGCCAGCAGCTTGACAGGGGGTAGGGGTTCACCCCTCCACTTT. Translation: CASSLTGGRGSPLHF.

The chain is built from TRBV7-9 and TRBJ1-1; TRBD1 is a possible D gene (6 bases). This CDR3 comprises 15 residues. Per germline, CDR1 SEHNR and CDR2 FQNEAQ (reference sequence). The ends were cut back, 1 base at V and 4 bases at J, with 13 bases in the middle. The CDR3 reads CASSLGPGEATEAFF. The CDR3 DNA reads TGTGCCAGCAGCTTAGGTCCAGGGGAGGCCACTGAAGCTTTCTTT.

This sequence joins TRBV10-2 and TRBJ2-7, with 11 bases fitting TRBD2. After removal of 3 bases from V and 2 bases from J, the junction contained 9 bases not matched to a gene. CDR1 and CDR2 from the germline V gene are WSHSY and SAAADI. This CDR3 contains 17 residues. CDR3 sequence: CASSDLRLAGITYEQYF. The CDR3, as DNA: TGCGCCAGCAGTGACCTCAGACTAGCGGGAATCACCTACGAGCAGTACTTC.